This is a list of T cell receptor beta chains from one sample in a study of a mutant IDH1 vaccine in newly diagnosed glioma. These TCRs are of unknown antigen specificity. The table came from immunoSEQ multiplex PCR; TCRdb's copy has only in-frame clones and leaves some out. The table has approximately 41,000 clones, about four fifths seen once. The material sequenced was PBMCs, taken from a glioma patient whose treatment included an IDH1 peptide vaccine. All receptors derive from a man aged 40-49 years with glioma. Each CDR3 is given with its conserved first and last residue. The order of the fields is D gene, clone size, V gene, J gene, CDR3 protein, CDR3 DNA. A D gene is named only where the DNA matches it firmly. Size tells how often a clone was seen (once, few, many) or the class of an expanded clone, and some rows leave it out.

>-|-|TRBV29-1|TRBJ1-3
CSVEGGPSGNTIYF
TGCAGCGTTGAGGGGGGGCCCTCTGGAAACACCATATATTTT
>-|once|TRBV18|TRBJ2-7
CASSAKNEQYF
TGTGCCAGCTCAGCCAAAAACGAGCAGTACTTC
>TRBD1|-|TRBV2|TRBJ1-4
CASSDPGQGTEKLFF
TGTGCCAGCAGTGATCCGGGACAGGGTACTGAAAAACTGTTTTTT
>-|-|TRBV10-3|TRBJ1-6
CAISESGSSYNSPLHF
TGTGCCATCAGTGAGTCTGGGAGCTCCTATAATTCACCCCTCCACTTT
>-|-|TRBV7-9|TRBJ1-5
CASSQGGGRNQPQHF
TGTGCCAGCAGCCAAGGGGGAGGGCGCAATCAGCCCCAGCATTTT
>TRBD1|-|TRBV5-1|TRBJ1-1
CASSFIQGAVTEAFF
TGCGCCAGCAGCTTCATACAGGGGGCTGTAACTGAAGCTTTCTTT
>-|-|TRBV6-4|TRBJ2-3
CASARTEGDTQYF
TGTGCCAGCGCTAGGACGGAGGGGGATACGCAGTATTTT
>-|once|TRBV19|TRBJ2-7
CASSSDLRAYEQYF
TGTGCCAGTAGTAGTGACCTTAGGGCCTACGAGCAGTACTTC
>-|-|TRBV7-8|TRBJ1-6
CASEISGGNSPLHF
TGTGCCAGCGAGATATCGGGAGGAAATTCACCCCTCCACTTT
>-|-|TRBV7-8|TRBJ2-1
CASSLAGTYNEQFF
TGTGCCAGCAGCTTAGCCGGGACCTACAATGAGCAGTTCTTC
>-|-|TRBV5-1|TRBJ1-5
CASSLGKDQPQHF
TGCGCCAGCAGCTTGGGGAAAGATCAGCCCCAGCATTTT
>-|-|TRBV27|TRBJ1-2
CASSLRGDGYTF
TGTGCCAGCAGTTTAAGAGGGGATGGCTACACCTTC
>TRBD2|-|TRBV7-2|TRBJ2-5
CASSPWLAGETQYF
TGTGCCAGCAGCCCCTGGCTAGCGGGAGAGACCCAGTACTTC